This TCR beta chain is drawn from a study of T cells in Graves' hyperthyroidism and ophthalmopathy. Study results and limitations: Most thyroid clonotypes that were expanded above 0.001 also turned up in blood.

Patients with uncontrolled infections, other autoimmune diseases, pregnancy or lactation were excluded. Out of roughly 10 ml of fresh peripheral blood came the PBMCs. TCR beta CDR3 sequences were amplified from RNA transcripts. HTBI primers were the set used in a first-round RT-PCR of the TCR CDR3. From the multiplex PCR reads, TCRdb called clonotypes with MiXCR, one entry per CDR3 protein. The table includes hundreds of thousands of distinct CDR3 sequences, around a sixth detected once. CDR3 length: 11 amino acids. CDR1 is SNHLY and CDR2 is FYNNEI in the germline V gene. Trimming took 7 bases from V and 4 from J, leaving 7 bases between them. This clonotype was observed at least ten times. The antigen is undetermined.

Sequences were obtained from blood. V gene TRBV2 combines with J gene TRBJ2-5; D may be TRBD2 (5 bases). The clonotype comes from a young woman with Graves' hyperthyroidism. Written as DNA, the CDR3 is TGTGCCAGCAAAGGACTAGAGACCCAGTACTTC. Translation: CASKGLETQYF.